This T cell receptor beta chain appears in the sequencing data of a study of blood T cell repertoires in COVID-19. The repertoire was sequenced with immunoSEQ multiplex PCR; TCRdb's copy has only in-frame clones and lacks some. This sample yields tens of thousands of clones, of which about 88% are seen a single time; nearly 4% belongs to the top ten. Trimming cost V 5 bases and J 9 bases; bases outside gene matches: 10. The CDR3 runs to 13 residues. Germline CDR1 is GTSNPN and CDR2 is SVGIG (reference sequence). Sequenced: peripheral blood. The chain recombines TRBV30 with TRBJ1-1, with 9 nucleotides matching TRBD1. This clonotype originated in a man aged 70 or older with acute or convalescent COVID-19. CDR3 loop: CAWGYFGTGKAFF. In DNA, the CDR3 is TGTGCCTGGGGGTATTTCGGGACAGGGAAAGCTTTCTTT.